The TCR beta chain under discussion was sequenced for a study of cytomegalovirus exposure and HLA in healthy donors. Study-level information: Tens of millions of unique TCRs from HLA-typed donors made up an early data release. Notes on the study in general: Relative to equally common others, HLA-associated TCR beta chains showed greater clonal expansion in a later analysis.

In its sample, this clone was seen once. Its specificity is not known. The length of the CDR3 is 14 residues. The germline CDR1 and CDR2 sequences are MNHEY and SVGAGI. The V and J ends lost 6 bases and 2 bases respectively, with 14 bases between them. Both 60 Vbeta primers and 13 Jbeta primers went into the PCR. Libraries were prepared by immunoSEQ multiplex PCR; TCRdb keeps only in-frame clonotypes and omits some of them. The data show 200,000 or so clones, roughly 68% seen once. This sequence joins TRBV6-5 and TRBJ2-7; D is unresolved. The specimen sequenced was PBMCs. This receptor was taken from a man aged 40-50 years in good health and CMV-seropositive. CDR3 DNA: TGTGCCAGCAGCCTATCTGTGAATGCCTACGAGCAGTACTTC. Residues: CASSLSVNAYEQYF.